What follows describes a single T cell receptor beta chain. The data originate from a study of blood T cell repertoires in COVID-19. Study overall: The United States, Italy and Spain were the sources of the acute and convalescent COVID-19 samples. Sample material is recorded as cDNA or gDNA derived from T cells, B-cell-depleted T cells, or PBMCs.

Original analysis: How many nucleated cells were present was estimated from reference gene primer amplification. TCRdb's table, derived via immunoSEQ multiplex PCR, lists solely in-frame clones and lacks some. That table furnishes V, J and clone size, whereas the DNA furnished D and trimming. The repertoire holds about 23,000 clones, with about 88% as singletons. The germline V gene encodes CDR1 SNHLY and CDR2 FYNNEI. Trimming stripped 2 bases from V and 6 bases from J, with 16 bases between. The CDR3 covers 15 residues. Sequencing was carried out using peripheral blood. The genes are TRBV2 and TRBJ1-1; D call uncertain. The source of this sequence is a man between 70 and 80 years old in a cohort sampled during active COVID-19. CDR3 in DNA: TGTGCCAGCAGTGAACGCCGGGGTGGGAGGGCTGAAGCTTTCTTT. It is translated as CASSERRGGRAEAFF.